The 21 T cell receptor beta chains listed next were all sequenced from one sample in a study of OX40 agonist ivuxolimab in advanced cancers. Profiling relied on immunoSEQ multiplex PCR, and the TCRdb table lists in-frame clones only, not all of them. Here the sample spans 100,000 or so clones, approximately 94% being singletons. The source material was CD4+ or CD8+ T cells sorted from blood, sampled in a trial of the OX40 agonist ivuxolimab. The receptor source for this set is an adult with an advanced solid tumor such as melanoma, head and neck, liver or kidney cancer.

The chain combines TRBV7-9 with TRBJ2-7, with TRBD2 as a possible D gene (5 bases). Germline V lookup: CDR1 SEHNR, CDR2 FQNEAQ (reference sequence). This CDR3 comprises 13 residues. The germline V and J ends were trimmed by 0 bases and 5 bases, with 8 bases remaining between them. The CDR3 loop is CASSLAASNEQYF. The CDR3 DNA sequence: TGTGCCAGCAGCTTAGCGGCTAGCAACGAGCAGTACTTC.

V gene TRBV4-3 combines with J gene TRBJ2-5; the match to TRBD1 covers 8 bases. Matching the DNA end better, TRBJ2-7 makes the J call doubtful. The CDR3 length is 14 residues. In germline, CDR1 is LGHNA, CDR2 YSLEER. The CDR3 spells CASSPGTGSYEQYF. CDR3 in DNA: TGCGCCAGCAGTCCTGGGACAGGCAGCTACGAGCAGTACTTC.

This clone was observed a single time. The chain recombines TRBV30 with TRBJ1-3; D not resolved. This CDR3 has 15 residues. Per germline, CDR1 GTSNPN and CDR2 SVGIG (reference sequence). V was clipped by 0 bases and J by 0 bases, with 9 bases between them. Here the CDR3 DNA reads TGTGCCTGGAGTGTACCCGGGTCCTCTGGAAACACCATATATTTT. It yields the protein CAWSVPGSSGNTIYF.

The rearrangement uses TRBV6-1 and TRBJ1-6; 9 bases line up with TRBD1. This CDR3 has 17 amino acids. Germline CDR1 reads MNHNS; CDR2 reads SASEGT. The J segment lost 3 bases and the V segment lost 3 bases, leaving 6 bases of the junction unmatched. The CDR3 sequence: CASSDRGQGFYNSPLHF. CDR3 bases: TGTGCCAGCAGTGATAGGGGACAGGGCTTCTATAATTCACCCCTCCACTTT.

The chain uses TRBV7-9 and TRBJ2-3; D is ambiguous. The CDR3 contains 14 residues. Per the germline V gene, CDR1 is SEHNR and CDR2 is FQNEAQ (reference sequence). V was shortened by 0 bases and J by 5 bases, with 9 bases between the two germline ends. In DNA, the CDR3 is TGTGCCAGCAGCTTAGCGCTCGGGCTAGATACGCAGTATTTT. This gives the protein CASSLALGLDTQYF. Using reference TRBV7-9 and TRBJ2-3 for the parts outside the CDR3, the full variable domain is DTGVSQNPRHKITKRGQNVTFRCDPISEHNRLYWYRQTLGQGPEFLTYFQNEAQLEKSRLLSDRFSAERPKGSFSTLEIQRTEQGDSAMYLCASSLALGLDTQYFGPGTRLTVL.

The chain recombines TRBV5-6 with TRBJ2-7, with 7 positions matching TRBD2. The CDR3 has 14 amino acids. The germline V gene encodes CDR1 SGHDT and CDR2 YYEEEE. Trimming cost V 2 bases and J 4 bases; bases outside gene matches: 6. The CDR3 bases are TGTGCCAGCAGCTTAAGTAGCGGGCCTTACGAGCAGTACTTC. This translates into CASSLSSGPYEQYF.

J is TRBJ2-2 and V is TRBV6-1; D is ambiguous. The V end was cut by 3 bases, the J end by 3 bases, with 2 bases between. Germline V gives CDR1 MNHNS, CDR2 SASEGT. The CDR3 runs 12 residues. DNA of the CDR3: TGTGCCAGCAGTGAGTACACCGGGGAGCTGTTTTTT. Translated, it gives CASSEYTGELFF.

The rearrangement uses TRBV5-1 and TRBJ2-7, with a tentative D call TRBD2 (5 bases). CDR1 is SGHRS, CDR2 YFSETQ, per germline. V dropped 4 bases and J dropped 3 bases, with 20 bases sitting between them. The CDR3 is 16 amino acids. The CDR3 here is CASSPSLDWEIYEQYF. As DNA, the CDR3 is TGCGCCAGCAGCCCTAGCTTAGATTGGGAAATCTACGAGCAGTACTTC.

The chain combines TRBV7-2 with TRBJ1-2, with unresolved D. The CDR3 is made up of 14 amino acids. The germline V gene has CDR1 SGHTA and CDR2 FQGNSA. Trimming left V 1 base short and J 5 bases short, with 11 bases between. The CDR3 loop reads CASSLGQILYGYTF. The CDR3 bases are TGTGCCAGCAGCTTAGGCCAAATACTTTATGGCTACACCTTC.

The rearrangement links TRBV11-2 to TRBJ2-3; perhaps TRBD2 as D (5 bases). This CDR3 comprises 17 residues. V lost 5 bases and J lost 0, with 18 bases in between. Germline V gene lookup returns CDR1 SGHAT and CDR2 FQNNGV. CDR3 protein: CASSPARGRVSTDTQYF. The CDR3, as DNA: TGTGCCAGCAGCCCAGCCCGCGGGCGGGTAAGCACAGATACGCAGTATTTT.

CDR3: CASSFGQGSYEQYF. Written as DNA, the CDR3 is TGTGCCAGCAGCTTCGGACAGGGGTCCTACGAGCAGTACTTC. The chain combines TRBV7-8 with TRBJ2-5; 9 nucleotides match TRBD1. The J call may be in error: the DNA end matches TRBJ2-7 better. The CDR3 covers 14 residues. Germline CDR1 is SGHVS and CDR2 is FQNEAQ.

The table lists this clone with a count of one. This chain uses TRBV14 with TRBJ2-7; possible D gene TRBD2, 7 bases. The CDR3 sequence is 16 residues long. The germline V and J ends were trimmed by 0 bases and 4 bases, with 16 bases remaining between them. Germline V gives CDR1 SGHDN, CDR2 FVKESK. CDR3 DNA sequence: TGTGCCAGCAGCCAAGATATAGGGGGGGCACTATACGAGCAGTACTTC. Residues: CASSQDIGGALYEQYF.

The V and J genes are TRBV28 and TRBJ1-1; D possibly corresponds to TRBD1 (6 bases). With 6 bases removed from V and 10 bases from J, the gap between germline ends came to 12 bases. The CDR3 has 11 residues. The V gene's germline CDR1 is MDHEN and CDR2 SYDVKM. CDR3 amino acids: CASRVGGAAFF. The CDR3 nucleotides are TGTGCCAGCAGGGTGGGGGGCGCAGCTTTCTTT.

This chain joins TRBV6-5 and TRBJ2-5; D not resolved. Germline assignment: CDR1 MNHEY and CDR2 SVGAGI. The CDR3 is 14 amino acids. V shed 1 base and J shed 4 bases, with 10 bases lying between them. Written as DNA, the CDR3 is TGTGCCAGCAGTTACTTGGGTGATGGAGAGACCCAGTACTTC. Its protein is CASSYLGDGETQYF.

This chain joins TRBV7-9 and TRBJ1-6, with D tentatively TRBD1 (5 bases). The V and J ends lost 5 bases and 7 bases respectively, with 12 bases between them. The length of the CDR3 is 14 residues. Germline V gene lookup returns CDR1 SEHNR and CDR2 FQNEAQ (reference sequence). In DNA form, the CDR3 reads TGTGCCAGCAGCCCAACCGGGGGAAATTCACCCCTCCACTTT. Its translation is CASSPTGGNSPLHF. The full variable domain, with the rest looked up from reference TRBV7-9 and TRBJ1-6, is DTGVSQNPRHKITKRGQNVTFRCDPISEHNRLYWYRQTLGQGPEFLTYFQNEAQLEKSRLLSDRFSAERPKGSFSTLEIQRTEQGDSAMYLCASSPTGGNSPLHFGNGTRLTVT.

This chain connects TRBV29-1 to TRBJ1-5; D perhaps matches TRBD1 (5 bases). This CDR3 spans 12 amino acids. Germline V gene lookup returns CDR1 SQVTM and CDR2 ANQGSEA. CDR3 residues: CSVGGVGQPQHF. The CDR3, as DNA: TGCTCCGTGGGGGGAGTCGGACAGCCCCAGCATTTT.

The chain is built from TRBV4-1 and TRBJ2-7, with 13 bases identical to TRBD2. Germline V gives CDR1 MGHRA, CDR2 YSYEKL. Germline trimming cut 4 bases from V and 4 bases from J; bases unmatched to any gene: 4. This CDR3 is built from 15 residues. CDR3 protein: CASSLGLAGEYEQYF. In DNA, the CDR3 is TGCGCCAGCAGCCTCGGACTAGCGGGAGAATACGAGCAGTACTTC.

This clone was observed a single time. This rearrangement joins TRBV6-1 to TRBJ1-1; D gene unclear. Deletions cut 5 bases from V and 5 bases from J, with 12 bases between. CDR3 length: 13 amino acids. Germline V CDR1 and CDR2: MNHNS, SASEGT. The CDR3 nucleotides are TGTGCCAGCAGTTTAACGACGGGGACTGAAGCTTTCTTT. This codes for CASSLTTGTEAFF.

In its sample, this clone was seen once. The CDR3 coding sequence is TGTGCCAGCAGGGACACAGGGGCAGAATCCTACGAGCAGTACTTC. It encodes CASRDTGAESYEQYF. The chain employs TRBV6-4 and TRBJ2-7, with 7 bases lining up with TRBD1. Germline CDR1 and CDR2: MRHNA and SNTAGT. The V gene end was trimmed by 6 bases and the J gene end by 1 base; junction bases not matched to a gene: 9. The CDR3 is 15 amino acids.

The V call is TRBV10-1, the J call TRBJ1-1; D gene ambiguous. Looked up from germline, CDR1 is WNHNN and CDR2 is SYGVQD (reference sequence). CDR3 length equals 15 residues. The V end was cut by 0 bases, the J end by 5 bases, with 13 bases between. CDR3 sequence (DNA): TGCGCCAGCAGTGAGTCGCCCGGGTATGGTACTGAAGCTTTCTTT. It codes for CASSESPGYGTEAFF.

The V call is TRBV7-7, the J call TRBJ2-1; 8 nucleotides agree with TRBD1. Germline lookup yields CDR1 SSHAT and CDR2 FNYEAQ (reference sequence). The trim removed 5 bases at V and 6 bases at J, leaving 9 bases unmatched. This CDR3 region has 15 residues. This chain's CDR3 is CASSPNPTGGNEQFF. Here the CDR3 DNA reads TGTGCCAGCAGCCCAAACCCTACAGGGGGCAATGAGCAGTTCTTC.